This T cell receptor beta chain was retrieved from a study of blood T cell repertoires in COVID-19. Study in general: Both acute and convalescent COVID-19 samples were obtained from the United States, Italy and Spain.

Participants were aged about 18 to 90 years, lived in over 20 US areas, and enrolled virtually. Participant reports of clinical history set cohort assignment. Methods used by the authors: Reference gene primer amplification yielded estimated nucleated cell counts. Clones were read by immunoSEQ multiplex PCR, and TCRdb kept only the in-frame ones, dropping some. V and J calls and clone size are as listed in that table; D and trimming were resolved from the DNA. The table has some 200,000 clones, about nine tenths seen once. This CDR3 region has 11 residues. Trimming stripped 8 bases from V and 7 bases from J, with 11 bases between. Germline-derived CDR1 and CDR2 are SGHNT and YENEEA.

The TCR comes from a young woman who had recovered from COVID-19. This chain links TRBV11-3 with TRBJ2-5; D might be TRBD2 (6 bases). Input material: PBMCs or T cells enriched from blood (not recorded which). CDR3 loop: CASGGFGTQYF. DNA of the CDR3: TGTGCCAGCGGAGGGTTTGGGACCCAGTACTTC.